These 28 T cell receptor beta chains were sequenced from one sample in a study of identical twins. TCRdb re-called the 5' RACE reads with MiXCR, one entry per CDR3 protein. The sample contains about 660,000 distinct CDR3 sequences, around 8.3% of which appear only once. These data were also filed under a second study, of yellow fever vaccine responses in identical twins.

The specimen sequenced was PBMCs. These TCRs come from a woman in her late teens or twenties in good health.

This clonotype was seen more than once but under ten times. The CDR3 loop reads CAWSRGFQEKLFF. In DNA, the CDR3 is TGTGCCTGGAGTCGGGGGTTTCAGGAAAAACTGTTTTTT. The V call is TRBV30, the J call TRBJ1-4; maybe TRBD1 (5 bases). Trimming removed 2 bases from V and 8 bases from J, with 12 bases in between. The germline V gene encodes CDR1 GTSNPN and CDR2 SVGIG (reference sequence). CDR3 length: 13 residues.

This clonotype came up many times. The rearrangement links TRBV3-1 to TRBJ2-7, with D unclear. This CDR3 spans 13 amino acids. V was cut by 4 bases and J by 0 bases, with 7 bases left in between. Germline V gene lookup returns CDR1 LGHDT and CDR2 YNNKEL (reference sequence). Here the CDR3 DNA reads TGTGCCAGCAGCCGCGGTGACTCCTACGAGCAGTACTTC. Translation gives CASSRGDSYEQYF.

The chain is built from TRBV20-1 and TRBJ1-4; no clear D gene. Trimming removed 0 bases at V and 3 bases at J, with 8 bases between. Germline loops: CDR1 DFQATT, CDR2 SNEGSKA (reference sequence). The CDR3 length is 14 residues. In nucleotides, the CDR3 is TGCAGTGCTAGAGAGAGGGAGTCTAATGAAAAACTGTTTTTT. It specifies CSARERESNEKLFF.

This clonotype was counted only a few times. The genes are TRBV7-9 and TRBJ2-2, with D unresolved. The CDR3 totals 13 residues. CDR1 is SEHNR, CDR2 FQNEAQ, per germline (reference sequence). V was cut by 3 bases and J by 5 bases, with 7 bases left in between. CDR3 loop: CASSFALTGELFF. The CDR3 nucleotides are TGTGCCAGCAGCTTCGCCCTGACCGGGGAGCTGTTTTTT.

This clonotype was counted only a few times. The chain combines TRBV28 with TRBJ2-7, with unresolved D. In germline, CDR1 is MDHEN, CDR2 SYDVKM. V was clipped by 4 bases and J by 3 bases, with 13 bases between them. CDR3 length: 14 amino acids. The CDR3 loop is CASSSIGTDYEQYF. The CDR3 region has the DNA TGTGCCAGCAGTTCCATAGGCACAGACTACGAGCAGTACTTC. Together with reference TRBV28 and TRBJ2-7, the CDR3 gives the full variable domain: DVKVTQSSRYLVKRTGEKVFLECVQDMDHENMFWYRQDPGLGLRLIYFSYDVKMKEKGDIPEGYSVSREKKERFSLILESASTNQTSMYLCASSSIGTDYEQYFGPGTRLTVT.

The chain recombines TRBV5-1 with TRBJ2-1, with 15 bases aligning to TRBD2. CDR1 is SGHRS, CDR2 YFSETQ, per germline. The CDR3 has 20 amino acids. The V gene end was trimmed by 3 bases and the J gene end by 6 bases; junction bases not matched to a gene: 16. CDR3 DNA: TGCGCCAGCAGCTCGGAAGCAGGACTAGCGGGAGGGCCTTCAGGCAATGAGCAGTTCTTC. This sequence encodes CASSSEAGLAGGPSGNEQFF.

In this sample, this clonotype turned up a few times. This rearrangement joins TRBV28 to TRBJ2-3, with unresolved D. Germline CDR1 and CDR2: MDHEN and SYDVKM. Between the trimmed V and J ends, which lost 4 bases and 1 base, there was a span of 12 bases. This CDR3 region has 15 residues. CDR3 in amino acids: CASSSPFPGTDTQYF. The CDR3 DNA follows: TGTGCCAGCAGTTCCCCATTCCCCGGCACAGATACGCAGTATTTT.

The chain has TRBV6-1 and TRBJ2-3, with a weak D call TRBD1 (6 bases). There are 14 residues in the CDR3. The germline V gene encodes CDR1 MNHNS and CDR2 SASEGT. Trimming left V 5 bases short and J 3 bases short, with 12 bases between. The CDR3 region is CASSRRQETDTQYF. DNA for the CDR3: TGTGCCAGCAGTAGAAGACAGGAGACAGATACGCAGTATTTT.

The DNA for the CDR3 is TGTGCCAGCAGCTTTAGCTCAGGGGGCCTCTCAGTCTACGAGCAGTACTTC. It translates to CASSFSSGGLSVYEQYF. J is TRBJ2-7 and V is TRBV7-9, with 8 bases lining up with TRBD1. Germline loops: CDR1 SEHNR, CDR2 FQNEAQ (reference sequence). V lost 3 bases and J lost 3; bases outside the gene matches: 13. This CDR3 has 17 amino acids.

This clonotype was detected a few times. CDR3 sequence reads: CASSLIGGGADNEQFF. The CDR3 nucleotides are TGTGCCAGCAGCTTAATTGGCGGGGGGGCCGACAATGAGCAGTTCTTC. V and J are TRBV7-3 and TRBJ2-1; 9 positions agree with TRBD2. The CDR3 sequence is 16 residues long. The J segment lost 5 bases and the V segment lost 1 base, leaving 6 bases of the junction unmatched. The V gene's germline CDR1 is SGHTA and CDR2 FQGTGA.

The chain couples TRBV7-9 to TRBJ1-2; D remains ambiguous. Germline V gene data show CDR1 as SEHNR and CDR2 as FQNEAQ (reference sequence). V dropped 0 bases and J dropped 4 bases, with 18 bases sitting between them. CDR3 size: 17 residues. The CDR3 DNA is TGTGCCAGCAGCTTAGCTGGATCCAGTGAGACTGGCTATGGCTACACCTTC. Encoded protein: CASSLAGSSETGYGYTF. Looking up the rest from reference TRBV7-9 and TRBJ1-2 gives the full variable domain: DTGVSQNPRHKITKRGQNVTFRCDPISEHNRLYWYRQTLGQGPEFLTYFQNEAQLEKSRLLSDRFSAERPKGSFSTLEIQRTEQGDSAMYLCASSLAGSSETGYGYTFGSGTRLTVV.

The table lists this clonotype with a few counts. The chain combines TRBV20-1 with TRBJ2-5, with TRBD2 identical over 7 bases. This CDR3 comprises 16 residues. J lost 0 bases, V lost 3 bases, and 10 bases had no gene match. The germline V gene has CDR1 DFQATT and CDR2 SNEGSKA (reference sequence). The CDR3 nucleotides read TGCAGTGCTAGTAGCCTAGCGGTTACGTACCAAGAGACCCAGTACTTC. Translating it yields CSASSLAVTYQETQYF.

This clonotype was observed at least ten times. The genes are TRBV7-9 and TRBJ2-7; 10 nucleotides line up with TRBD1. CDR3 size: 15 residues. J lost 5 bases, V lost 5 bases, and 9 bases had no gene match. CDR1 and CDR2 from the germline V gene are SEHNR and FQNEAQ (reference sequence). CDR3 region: CASSTDRGQLNEQYF. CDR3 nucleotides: TGTGCCAGCAGCACAGACAGGGGGCAATTGAACGAGCAGTACTTC.

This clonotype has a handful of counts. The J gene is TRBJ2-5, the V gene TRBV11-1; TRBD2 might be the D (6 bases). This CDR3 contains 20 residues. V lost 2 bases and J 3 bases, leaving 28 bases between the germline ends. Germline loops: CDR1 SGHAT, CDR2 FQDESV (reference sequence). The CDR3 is CASSLRIGFSGVNVKETQYF. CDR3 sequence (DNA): TGTGCCAGCAGCTTAAGAATAGGTTTTTCGGGAGTGAACGTAAAAGAGACCCAGTACTTC.

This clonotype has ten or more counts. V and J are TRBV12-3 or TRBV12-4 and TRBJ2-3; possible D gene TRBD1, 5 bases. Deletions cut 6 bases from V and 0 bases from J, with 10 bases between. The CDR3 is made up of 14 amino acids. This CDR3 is CASRRQLSTDTQYF. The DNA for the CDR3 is TGTGCCAGCAGGCGACAGTTAAGCACAGATACGCAGTATTTT.

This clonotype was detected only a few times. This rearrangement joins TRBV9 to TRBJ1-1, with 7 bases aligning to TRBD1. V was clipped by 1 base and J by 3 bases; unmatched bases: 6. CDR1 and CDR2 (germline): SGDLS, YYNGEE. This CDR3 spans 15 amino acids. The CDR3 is CASSVRSQGDTEAFF. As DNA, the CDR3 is TGTGCCAGCAGCGTAAGGTCTCAGGGGGACACTGAAGCTTTCTTT. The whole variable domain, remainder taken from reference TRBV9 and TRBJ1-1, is DSGVTQTPKHLITATGQRVTLRCSPRSGDLSVYWYQQSLDQGLQFLIQYYNGEERAKGNILERFSAQQFPDLHSELNLSSLELGDSALYFCASSVRSQGDTEAFFGQGTRLTVV.

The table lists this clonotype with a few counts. The CDR3 DNA reads TGTGCCAGCGCGGGAAGGCAGTCCCTTTACGAGCAGTACTTC. Its translation: CASAGRQSLYEQYF. This chain connects TRBV19 to TRBJ2-7, with D possibly matching TRBD2 (6 bases). This CDR3 has 14 residues. The V and J ends lost 9 bases and 4 bases respectively, with 19 bases between them. CDR1 is LNHDA, CDR2 SQIVND, per germline (reference sequence).

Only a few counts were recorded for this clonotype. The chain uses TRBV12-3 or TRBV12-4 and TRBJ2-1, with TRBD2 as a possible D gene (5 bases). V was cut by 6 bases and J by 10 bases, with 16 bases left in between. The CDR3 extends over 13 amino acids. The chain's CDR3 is CASSPSPRGEQFF. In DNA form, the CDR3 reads TGTGCCAGCAGCCCCAGTCCCCGGGGAGAGCAGTTCTTC.

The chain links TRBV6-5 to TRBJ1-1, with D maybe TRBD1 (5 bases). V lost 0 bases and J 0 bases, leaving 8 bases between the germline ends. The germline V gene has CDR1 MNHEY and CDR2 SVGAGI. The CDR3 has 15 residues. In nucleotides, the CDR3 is TGTGCCAGCAGTTACTCGGGACTCTTGAACACTGAAGCTTTCTTT. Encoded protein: CASSYSGLLNTEAFF.

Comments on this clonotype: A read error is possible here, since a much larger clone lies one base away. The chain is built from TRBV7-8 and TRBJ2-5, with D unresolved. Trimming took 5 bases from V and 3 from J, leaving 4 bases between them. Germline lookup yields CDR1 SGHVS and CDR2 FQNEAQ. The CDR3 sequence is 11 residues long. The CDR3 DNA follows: TGTGCCAGCAGCATGGAAGAGACCCAGTACTTC. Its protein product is CASSMEETQYF.

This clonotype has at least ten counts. CDR3 protein: CASSLLSGGNEKLFF. The DNA of the CDR3 is TGTGCCAGCAGTCTGCTTAGTGGGGGGAATGAAAAACTGTTTTTT. The rearrangement joins TRBV7-9 to TRBJ1-4, with a possible D match to TRBD1 (5 bases). The CDR3 totals 15 residues. CDR1 and CDR2 (germline): SEHNR, FQNEAQ (reference sequence). Between the trimmed V and J ends, which lost 6 bases and 5 bases, there was a span of 16 bases.

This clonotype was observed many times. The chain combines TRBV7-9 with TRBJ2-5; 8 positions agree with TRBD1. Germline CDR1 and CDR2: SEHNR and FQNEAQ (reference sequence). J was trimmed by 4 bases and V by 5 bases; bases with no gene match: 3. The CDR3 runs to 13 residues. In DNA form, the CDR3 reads TGTGCCAGCAGCGACGACAGGGGAGAGACCCAGTACTTC. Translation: CASSDDRGETQYF.

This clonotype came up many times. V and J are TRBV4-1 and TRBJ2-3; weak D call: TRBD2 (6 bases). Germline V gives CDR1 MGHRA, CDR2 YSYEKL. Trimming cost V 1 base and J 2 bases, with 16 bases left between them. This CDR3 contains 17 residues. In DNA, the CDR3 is TGCGCCAGCAGCCAAGGCACTCTAGCGCCAAACACAGATACGCAGTATTTT. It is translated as CASSQGTLAPNTDTQYF.

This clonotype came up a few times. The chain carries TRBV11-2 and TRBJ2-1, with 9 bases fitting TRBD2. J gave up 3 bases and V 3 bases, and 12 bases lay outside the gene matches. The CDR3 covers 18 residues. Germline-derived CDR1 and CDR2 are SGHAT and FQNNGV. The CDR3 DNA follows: TGTGCCAGCAGCTTGTGGGTAGCGGGAGTAGCAAACTACAATGAGCAGTTCTTC. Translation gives CASSLWVAGVANYNEQFF.

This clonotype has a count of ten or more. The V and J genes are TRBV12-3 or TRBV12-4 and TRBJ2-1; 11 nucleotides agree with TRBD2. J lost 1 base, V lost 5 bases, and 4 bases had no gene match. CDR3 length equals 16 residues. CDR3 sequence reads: CASSQTSGASYNEQFF. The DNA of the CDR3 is TGTGCCAGCAGTCAGACTAGCGGGGCGTCCTACAATGAGCAGTTCTTC.

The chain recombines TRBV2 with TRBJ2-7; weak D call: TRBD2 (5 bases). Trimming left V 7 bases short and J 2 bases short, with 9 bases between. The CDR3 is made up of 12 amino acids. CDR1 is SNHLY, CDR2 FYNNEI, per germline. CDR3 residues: CASMGSTYEQYF. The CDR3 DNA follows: TGTGCCAGCATGGGGAGCACCTACGAGCAGTACTTC.

Here the CDR3 reads CASSPAVLWNEQFF. The CDR3 coding sequence is TGTGCCAGCAGCCCCGCAGTCTTGTGGAATGAGCAGTTCTTC. The rearrangement links TRBV7-2 to TRBJ2-1; no clear D gene. CDR3 length: 14 amino acids. CDR1 SGHTA and CDR2 FQGNSA come from the germline V gene. V was pared by 5 bases and J by 7 bases, with 15 bases between.

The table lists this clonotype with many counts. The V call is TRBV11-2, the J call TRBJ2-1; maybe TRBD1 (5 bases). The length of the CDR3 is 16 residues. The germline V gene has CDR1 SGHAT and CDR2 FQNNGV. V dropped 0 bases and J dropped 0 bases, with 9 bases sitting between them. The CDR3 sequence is CASSLERGPSYNEQFF. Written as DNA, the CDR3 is TGTGCCAGCAGCTTAGAAAGGGGCCCCTCCTACAATGAGCAGTTCTTC.